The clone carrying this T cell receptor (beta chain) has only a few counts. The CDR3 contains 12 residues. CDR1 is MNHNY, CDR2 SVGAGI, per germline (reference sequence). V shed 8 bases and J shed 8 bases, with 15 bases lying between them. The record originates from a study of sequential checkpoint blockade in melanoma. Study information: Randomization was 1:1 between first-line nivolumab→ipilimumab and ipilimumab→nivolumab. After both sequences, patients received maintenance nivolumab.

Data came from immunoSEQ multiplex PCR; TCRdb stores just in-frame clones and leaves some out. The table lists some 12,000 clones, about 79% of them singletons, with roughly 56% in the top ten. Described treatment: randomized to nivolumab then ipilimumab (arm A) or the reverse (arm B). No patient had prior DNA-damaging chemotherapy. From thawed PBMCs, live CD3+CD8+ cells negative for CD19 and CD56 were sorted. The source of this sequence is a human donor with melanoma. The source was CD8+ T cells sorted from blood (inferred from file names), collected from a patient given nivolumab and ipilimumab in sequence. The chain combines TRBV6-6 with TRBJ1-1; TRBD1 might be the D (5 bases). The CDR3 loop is CASRNGGKEAFF. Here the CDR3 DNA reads TGTGCCAGCCGCAATGGGGGGAAAGAAGCTTTCTTT.